The 8 T cell receptor beta chains listed next were all sequenced from one sample in a study of shared clonotypes between healthy human individuals. Data came from immunoSEQ multiplex PCR; TCRdb stores just in-frame clones and leaves some out. Counted here are roughly 2 million clones, roughly 94% occurring once; the ten biggest clones make up more than 0.1%. Source material: naive CD4+ T cells sorted from blood. Subset here: CD45RA+ positively selected. Source of these receptors: a man younger than 30 in good health.

The V call is TRBV28, the J call TRBJ2-7; D may correspond to TRBD1 or TRBD2 (5 bases each). V lost 1 base and J lost 2, with 15 bases in between. Germline-derived CDR1 and CDR2 are MDHEN and SYDVKM. CDR3 length equals 16 residues. CDR3 DNA: TGTGCCAGCAGTTTATTCCGCCGGGACGGGACCTACGAGCAGTACTTC. Protein sequence: CASSLFRRDGTYEQYF. Drawing the rest from reference TRBV28 and TRBJ2-7, the complete variable domain is DVKVTQSSRYLVKRTGEKVFLECVQDMDHENMFWYRQDPGLGLRLIYFSYDVKMKEKGDIPEGYSVSREKKERFSLILESASTNQTSMYLCASSLFRRDGTYEQYFGPGTRLTVT.

The V gene is TRBV27, the J gene TRBJ1-2; weak D call: TRBD1 (5 bases). V was cut by 1 base and J by 4 bases, with 10 bases left in between. Per germline, CDR1 MNHEY and CDR2 SMNVEV (reference sequence). This CDR3 comprises 14 residues. CDR3 coding DNA: TGTGCCAGCAGTTTATATCCAGGGCCCTATGGCTACACCTTC. Translated, it gives CASSLYPGPYGYTF.

The J gene is TRBJ2-5, the V gene TRBV2; 7 bases are a match to TRBD1. This CDR3 comprises 14 residues. V trimming: 6 bases; J trimming: 1 base; junction bases outside the gene matches: 5. CDR1 and CDR2 (germline): SNHLY, FYNNEI. The CDR3 nucleotides read TGTGCCAGCAGGGGGACAGCCAGCCAAGAGACCCAGTACTTC. This codes for CASRGTASQETQYF. Complete variable domain (other parts from reference TRBV2 and TRBJ2-5): EPEVTQTPSHQVTQMGQEVILRCVPISNHLYFYWYRQILGQKVEFLVSFYNNEISEKSEIFDDQFSVERPDGSNFTLKIRSTKLEDSAMYFCASRGTASQETQYFGPGTRLLVL.

This clone was detected only a few times. This CDR3 is also generated by other DNA sequences in the sample. The chain uses TRBV2 and TRBJ1-3; D uncertain. Trimming stripped 4 bases from V and 0 bases from J, with 10 bases between. The CDR3 sequence is 15 residues long. Germline lookup yields CDR1 SNHLY and CDR2 FYNNEI. CDR3 protein: CASSVYGYSGNTIYF. CDR3 nucleotides: TGTGCCAGCAGTGTTTATGGCTACTCTGGAAACACCATATATTTT.

The chain uses TRBV9 and TRBJ2-1, with D perhaps TRBD1 or TRBD2 (7 bases each). The length of the CDR3 is 15 residues. V dropped 5 bases and J dropped 10 bases, with 22 bases sitting between them. CDR1 is SGDLS and CDR2 is YYNGEE in the germline V gene. The CDR3 DNA sequence: TGTGCCAGCAGTGCTCGAGGGGAGGGGGCGAACGAGCAGTTCTTC. Residues: CASSARGEGANEQFF.

The genes are TRBV27 and TRBJ1-1; 10 bases line up with TRBD1. Germline lookup yields CDR1 MNHEY and CDR2 SMNVEV (reference sequence). The ends lost 2 bases at V and 2 bases at J; junction bases unmatched: 5. The CDR3 has 16 amino acids. CDR3 region: CASSLKGQGHNTEAFF. The CDR3 region has the DNA TGTGCCAGCAGTTTAAAGGGACAGGGGCACAACACTGAAGCTTTCTTT.

This chain connects TRBV4-3 to TRBJ2-5; the D gene is possibly TRBD2 (5 bases). Between the trimmed V and J ends, which lost 1 base and 5 bases, there was a span of 14 bases. Germline-derived CDR1 and CDR2 are LGHNA and YSLEER. This CDR3 contains 15 residues. The CDR3 loop reads CASSQGKGVGETQYF. CDR3 nucleotides: TGCGCCAGCAGCCAAGGGAAGGGAGTTGGGGAGACCCAGTACTTC.

The chain has TRBV19 and TRBJ1-1; 8 nucleotides agree with TRBD1. Germline CDR1 reads LNHDA; CDR2 reads SQIVND (reference sequence). This CDR3 comprises 14 residues. The V and J ends lost 3 bases and 10 bases, in that order; junction bases with no gene match: 10. CDR3 DNA sequence: TGTGCCAGTAGTATTGGGACAGGATCTGAAAGAGCTTTCTTT. It codes for CASSIGTGSERAFF.